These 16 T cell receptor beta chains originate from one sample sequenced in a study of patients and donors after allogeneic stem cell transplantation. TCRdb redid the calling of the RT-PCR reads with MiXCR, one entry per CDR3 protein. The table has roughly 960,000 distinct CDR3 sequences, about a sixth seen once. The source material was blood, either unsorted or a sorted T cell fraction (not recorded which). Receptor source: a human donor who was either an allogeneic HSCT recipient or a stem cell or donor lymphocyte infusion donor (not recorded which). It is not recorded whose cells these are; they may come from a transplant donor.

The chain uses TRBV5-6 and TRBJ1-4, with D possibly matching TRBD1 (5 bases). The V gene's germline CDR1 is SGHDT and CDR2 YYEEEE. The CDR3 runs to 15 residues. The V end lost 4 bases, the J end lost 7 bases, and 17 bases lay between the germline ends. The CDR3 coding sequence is TGTGCCAGCAGCGGGGCAGGGAAGAATATTGAAAAACTGTTTTTT. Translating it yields CASSGAGKNIEKLFF. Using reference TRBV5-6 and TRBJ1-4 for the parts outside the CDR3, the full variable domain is DAGVTQSPTHLIKTRGQQVTLRCSPKSGHDTVSWYQQALGQGPQFIFQYYEEEERQRGNFPDRFSGHQFPNYSSELNVNALLLGDSALYLCASSGAGKNIEKLFFGSGTQLSVL.

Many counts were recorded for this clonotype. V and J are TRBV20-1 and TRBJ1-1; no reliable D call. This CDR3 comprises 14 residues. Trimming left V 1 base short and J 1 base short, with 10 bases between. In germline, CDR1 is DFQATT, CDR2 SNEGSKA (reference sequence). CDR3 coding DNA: TGCAGTGCTAGAGGGACCTTCTGGAACACTGAAGCTTTCTTT. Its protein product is CSARGTFWNTEAFF.

CDR3: CATSRGGTSYGYTF. CDR3 bases: TGTGCCACCAGCAGAGGAGGGACATCCTATGGCTACACCTTC. This chain connects TRBV15 to TRBJ1-2; possibly TRBD1 for D (6 bases). The CDR3 has 14 residues. With 1 base removed from V and 4 bases from J, the gap between germline ends came to 10 bases. Germline V gives CDR1 LNHNV, CDR2 YYDKDF (reference sequence).

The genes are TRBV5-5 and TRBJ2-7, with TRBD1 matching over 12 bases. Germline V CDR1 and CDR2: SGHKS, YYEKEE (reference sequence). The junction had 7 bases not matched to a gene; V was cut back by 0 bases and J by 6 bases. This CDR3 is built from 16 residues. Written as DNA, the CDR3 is TGTGCCAGCAGCTTGGCCCCGGGACAGGGGGCGTCCGAGCAGTACTTC. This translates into CASSLAPGQGASEQYF.

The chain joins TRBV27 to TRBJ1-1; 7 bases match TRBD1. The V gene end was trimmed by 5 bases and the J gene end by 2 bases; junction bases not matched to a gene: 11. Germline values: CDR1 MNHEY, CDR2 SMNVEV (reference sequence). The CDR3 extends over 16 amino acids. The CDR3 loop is CASSHSRDRLNTEAFF. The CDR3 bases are TGTGCCAGCAGTCATAGCCGGGACAGACTTAACACTGAAGCTTTCTTT.

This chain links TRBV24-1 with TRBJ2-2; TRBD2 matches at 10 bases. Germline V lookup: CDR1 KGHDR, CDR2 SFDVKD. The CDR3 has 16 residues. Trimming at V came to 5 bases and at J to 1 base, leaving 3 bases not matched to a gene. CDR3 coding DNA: TGTGCCACCAGTGCTAGCGGGAGTGGGAACACCGGGGAGCTGTTTTTT. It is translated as CATSASGSGNTGELFF.

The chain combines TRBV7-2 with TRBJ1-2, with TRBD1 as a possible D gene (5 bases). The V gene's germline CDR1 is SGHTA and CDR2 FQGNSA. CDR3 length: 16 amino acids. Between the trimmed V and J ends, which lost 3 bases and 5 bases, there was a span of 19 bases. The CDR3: CASSFSGTKEGYGYTF. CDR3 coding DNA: TGTGCCAGCAGCTTCTCCGGGACGAAGGAGGGATATGGCTACACCTTC.

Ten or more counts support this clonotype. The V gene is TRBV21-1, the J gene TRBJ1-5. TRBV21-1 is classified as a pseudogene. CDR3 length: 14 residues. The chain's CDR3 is CASSMGSVNQPQHF. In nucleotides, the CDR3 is TGTGCCAGCAGCATGGGGAGCGTCAATCAGCCCCAGCATTTT.

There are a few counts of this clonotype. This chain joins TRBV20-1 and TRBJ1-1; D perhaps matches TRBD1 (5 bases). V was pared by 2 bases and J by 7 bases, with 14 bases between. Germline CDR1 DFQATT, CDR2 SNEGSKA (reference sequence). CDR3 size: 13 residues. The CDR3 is CSARPGTGNEAFF. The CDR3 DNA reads TGCAGTGCTAGACCCGGGACGGGGAATGAAGCTTTCTTT.

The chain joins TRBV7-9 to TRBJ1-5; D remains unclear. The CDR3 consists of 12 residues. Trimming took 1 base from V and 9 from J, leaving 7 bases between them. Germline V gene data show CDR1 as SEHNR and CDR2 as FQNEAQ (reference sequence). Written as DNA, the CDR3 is TGTGCCAGCAGCTTAGTCGAAGGGCCCCAGCATTTT. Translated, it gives CASSLVEGPQHF.

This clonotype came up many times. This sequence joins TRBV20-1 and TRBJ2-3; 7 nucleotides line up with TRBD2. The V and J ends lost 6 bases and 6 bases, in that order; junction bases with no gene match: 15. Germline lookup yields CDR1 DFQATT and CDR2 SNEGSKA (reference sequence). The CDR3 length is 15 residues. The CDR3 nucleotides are TGCAGTGCCAGACGGGACGGGGGGAGGAGGGATACGCAGTATTTT. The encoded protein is CSARRDGGRRDTQYF.

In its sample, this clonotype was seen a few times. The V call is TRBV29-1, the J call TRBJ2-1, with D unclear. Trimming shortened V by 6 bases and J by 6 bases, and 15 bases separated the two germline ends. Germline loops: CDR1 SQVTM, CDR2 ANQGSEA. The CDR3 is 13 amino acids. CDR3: CSVGLVFANEQFF. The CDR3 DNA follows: TGCAGCGTAGGTCTAGTTTTCGCCAATGAGCAGTTCTTC.

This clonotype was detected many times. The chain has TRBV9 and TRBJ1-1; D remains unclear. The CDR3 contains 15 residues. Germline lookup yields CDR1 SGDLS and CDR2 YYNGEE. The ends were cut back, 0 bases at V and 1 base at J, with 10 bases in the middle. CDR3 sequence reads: CASSVDPGGNTEAFF. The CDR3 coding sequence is TGTGCCAGCAGCGTAGACCCGGGAGGGAACACTGAAGCTTTCTTT.

The chain's CDR3 is CSAEDDSYEQYF. Here the CDR3 DNA reads TGCAGTGCAGAGGACGACTCCTACGAGCAGTACTTC. J is TRBJ2-7 and V is TRBV20-1; D is unresolved. The CDR3 spans 12 residues. Trimming pared 6 bases from V and 0 bases from J, leaving 9 bases between. From germline, CDR1 is DFQATT and CDR2 SNEGSKA (reference sequence).

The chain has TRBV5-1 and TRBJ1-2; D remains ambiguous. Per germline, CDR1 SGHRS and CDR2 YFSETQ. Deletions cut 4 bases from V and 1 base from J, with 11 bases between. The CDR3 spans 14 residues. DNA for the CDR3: TGCGCCAGCAGCGCAGATGGAAGTAACTATGGCTACACCTTC. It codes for CASSADGSNYGYTF.

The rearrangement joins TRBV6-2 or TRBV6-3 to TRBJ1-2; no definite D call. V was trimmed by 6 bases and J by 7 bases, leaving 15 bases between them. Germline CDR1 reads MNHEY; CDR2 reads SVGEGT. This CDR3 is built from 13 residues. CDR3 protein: CASSRGEVGGYTF. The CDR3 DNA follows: TGTGCCAGCAGCCGCGGGGAGGTCGGTGGCTACACCTTC.